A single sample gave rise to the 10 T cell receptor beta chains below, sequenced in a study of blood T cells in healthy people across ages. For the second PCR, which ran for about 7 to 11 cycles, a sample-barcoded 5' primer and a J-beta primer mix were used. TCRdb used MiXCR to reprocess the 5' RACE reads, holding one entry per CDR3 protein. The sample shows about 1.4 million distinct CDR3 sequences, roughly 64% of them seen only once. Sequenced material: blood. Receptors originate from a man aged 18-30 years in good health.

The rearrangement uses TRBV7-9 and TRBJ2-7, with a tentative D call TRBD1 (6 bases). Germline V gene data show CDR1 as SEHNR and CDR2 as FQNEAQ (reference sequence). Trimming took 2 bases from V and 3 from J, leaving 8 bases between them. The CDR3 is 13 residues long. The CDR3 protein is CASSLPDSYEQYF. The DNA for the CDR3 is TGTGCCAGCAGCTTACCGGACAGCTACGAGCAGTACTTC.

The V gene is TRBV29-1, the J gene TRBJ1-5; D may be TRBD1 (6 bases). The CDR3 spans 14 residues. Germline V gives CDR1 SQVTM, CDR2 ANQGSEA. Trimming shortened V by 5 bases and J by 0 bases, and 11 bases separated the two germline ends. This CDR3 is CSVRDTNSNQPQHF. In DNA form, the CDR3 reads TGCAGCGTTCGGGACACCAATAGCAATCAGCCCCAGCATTTT.

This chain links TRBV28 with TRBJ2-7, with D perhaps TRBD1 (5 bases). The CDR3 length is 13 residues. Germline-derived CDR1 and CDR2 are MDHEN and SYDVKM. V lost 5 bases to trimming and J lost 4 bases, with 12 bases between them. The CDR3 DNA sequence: TGTGCCAGCAGTCCAGGGTATCAGTACGAGCAGTACTTC. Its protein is CASSPGYQYEQYF.

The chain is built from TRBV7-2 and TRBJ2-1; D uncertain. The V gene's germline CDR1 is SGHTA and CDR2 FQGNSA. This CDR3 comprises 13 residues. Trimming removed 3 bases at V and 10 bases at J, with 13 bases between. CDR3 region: CASSFPAIGEQFF. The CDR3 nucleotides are TGTGCCAGCAGCTTCCCTGCCATTGGGGAGCAGTTCTTC.

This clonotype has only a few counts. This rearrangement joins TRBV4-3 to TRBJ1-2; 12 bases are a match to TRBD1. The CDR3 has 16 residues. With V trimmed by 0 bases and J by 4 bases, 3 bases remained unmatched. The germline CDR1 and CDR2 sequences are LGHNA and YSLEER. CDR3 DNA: TGCGCCAGCAGCCAAGAATCGGGACAGGGGGCCTATGGCTACACCTTC. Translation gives CASSQESGQGAYGYTF.

As DNA, the CDR3 is TGTGCCAGTCCCGAGGGGACGGTGGCCACAGATACGCAGTATTTT. As protein: CASPEGTVATDTQYF. The V gene is TRBV6-1, the J gene TRBJ2-3; D may be TRBD1 or TRBD2 (5 bases each). Germline CDR1 MNHNS, CDR2 SASEGT. CDR3 size: 15 residues. Trimming shortened V by 9 bases and J by 2 bases, and 18 bases separated the two germline ends.

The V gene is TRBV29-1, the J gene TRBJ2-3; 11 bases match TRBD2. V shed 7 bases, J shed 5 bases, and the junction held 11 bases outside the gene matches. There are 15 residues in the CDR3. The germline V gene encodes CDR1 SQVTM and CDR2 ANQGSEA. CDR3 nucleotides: TGCAGCGCCCTATCGTTGACTAGCGGGATAGATACGCAGTATTTT. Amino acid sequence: CSALSLTSGIDTQYF.

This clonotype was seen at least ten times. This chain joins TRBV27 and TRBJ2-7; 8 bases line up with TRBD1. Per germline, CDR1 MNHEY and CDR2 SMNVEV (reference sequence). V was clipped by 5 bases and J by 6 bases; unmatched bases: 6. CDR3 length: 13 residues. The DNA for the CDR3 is TGTGCCAGCAGTCAGGACAGGGTCGGCGAGCAGTACTTC. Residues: CASSQDRVGEQYF.

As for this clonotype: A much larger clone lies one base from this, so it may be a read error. The CDR3 DNA reads TGTGCCAGCAGCGTCAACAGGGGGATGATGACTAAAGCTTTCTTT. Protein product: CASSVNRGMMTKAFF. The V gene is TRBV7-2, the J gene TRBJ2-3; 8 bases fit TRBD1. Near its end, the DNA agrees better with TRBJ1-1, so the J call may be wrong. This CDR3 region has 15 residues. Germline CDR1 is SGHTA and CDR2 is FQGNSA.

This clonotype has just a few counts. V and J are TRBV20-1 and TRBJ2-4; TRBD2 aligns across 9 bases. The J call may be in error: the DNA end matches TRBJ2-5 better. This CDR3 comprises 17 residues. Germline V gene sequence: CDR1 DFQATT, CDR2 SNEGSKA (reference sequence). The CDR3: CSASPFAARGGRETQYF. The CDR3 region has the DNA TGCAGTGCTAGCCCGTTTGCGGCGCGGGGGGGCAGGGAGACCCAGTACTTC.